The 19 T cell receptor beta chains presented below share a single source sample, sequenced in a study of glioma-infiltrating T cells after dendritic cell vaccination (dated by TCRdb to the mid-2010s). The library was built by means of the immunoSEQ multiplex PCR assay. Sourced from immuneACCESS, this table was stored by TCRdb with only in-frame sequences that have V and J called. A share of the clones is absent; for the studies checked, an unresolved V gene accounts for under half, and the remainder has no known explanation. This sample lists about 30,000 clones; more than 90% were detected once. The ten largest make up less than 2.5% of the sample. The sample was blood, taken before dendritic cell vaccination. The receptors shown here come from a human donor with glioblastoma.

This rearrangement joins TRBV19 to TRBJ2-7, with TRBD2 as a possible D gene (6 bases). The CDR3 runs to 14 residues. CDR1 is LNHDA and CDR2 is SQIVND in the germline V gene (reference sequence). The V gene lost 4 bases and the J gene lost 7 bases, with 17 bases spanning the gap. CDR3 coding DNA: TGTGCCAGTAGTACTCGAAGTCCTGGGGGGGAGCAGTACTTC. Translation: CASSTRSPGGEQYF.

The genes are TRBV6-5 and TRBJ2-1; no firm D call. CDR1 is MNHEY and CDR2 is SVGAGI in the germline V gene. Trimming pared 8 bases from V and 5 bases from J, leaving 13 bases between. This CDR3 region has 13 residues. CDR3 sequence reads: CASLNGANNEQFF. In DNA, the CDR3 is TGTGCCAGCTTAAATGGTGCGAACAATGAGCAGTTCTTC.

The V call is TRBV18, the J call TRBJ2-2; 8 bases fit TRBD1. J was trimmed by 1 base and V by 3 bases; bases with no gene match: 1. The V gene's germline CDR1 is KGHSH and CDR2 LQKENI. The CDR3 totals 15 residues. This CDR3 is CASSPGTGNTGELFF. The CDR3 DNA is TGTGCCAGCTCACCCGGGACAGGGAACACCGGGGAGCTGTTTTTT.

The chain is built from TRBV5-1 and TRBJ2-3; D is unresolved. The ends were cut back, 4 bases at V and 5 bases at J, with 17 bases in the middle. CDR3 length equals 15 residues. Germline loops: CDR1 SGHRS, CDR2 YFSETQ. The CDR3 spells CASSPPLVIGDTQYF. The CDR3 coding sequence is TGCGCCAGCAGCCCCCCCCTAGTGATAGGAGATACGCAGTATTTT.

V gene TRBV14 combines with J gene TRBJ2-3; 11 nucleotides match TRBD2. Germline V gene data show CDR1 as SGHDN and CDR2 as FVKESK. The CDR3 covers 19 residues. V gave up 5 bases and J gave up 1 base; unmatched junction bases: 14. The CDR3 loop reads CASSFRKGLAGGRTDTQYF. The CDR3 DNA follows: TGTGCCAGCAGCTTTCGAAAAGGGCTAGCGGGGGGCCGCACAGATACGCAGTATTTT. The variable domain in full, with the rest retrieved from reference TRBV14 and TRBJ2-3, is EAGVTQFPSHSVIEKGQTVTLRCDPISGHDNLYWYRRVMGKEIKFLLHFVKESKQDESGMPNNRFLAERTGGTYSTLKVQPAELEDSGVYFCASSFRKGLAGGRTDTQYFGPGTRLTVL.

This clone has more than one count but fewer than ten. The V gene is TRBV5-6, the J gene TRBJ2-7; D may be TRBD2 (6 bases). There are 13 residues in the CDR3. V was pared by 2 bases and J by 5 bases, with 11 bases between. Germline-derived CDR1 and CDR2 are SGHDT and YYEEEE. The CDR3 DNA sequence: TGTGCCAGCAGCTTCGGGGGTAGGGACGAGCAGTACTTC. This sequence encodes CASSFGGRDEQYF.

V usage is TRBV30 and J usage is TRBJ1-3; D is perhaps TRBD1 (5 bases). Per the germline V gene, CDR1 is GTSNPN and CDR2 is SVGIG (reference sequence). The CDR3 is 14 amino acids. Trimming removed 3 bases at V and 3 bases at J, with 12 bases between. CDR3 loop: CAWRSGVGGNTIYF. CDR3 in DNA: TGTGCCTGGAGATCGGGGGTTGGTGGAAACACCATATATTTT.

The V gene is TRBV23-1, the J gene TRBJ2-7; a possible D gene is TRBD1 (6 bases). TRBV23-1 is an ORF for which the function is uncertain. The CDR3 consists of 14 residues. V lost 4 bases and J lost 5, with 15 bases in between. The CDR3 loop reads CASSLLGQSDEQYF. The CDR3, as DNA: TGCGCCAGCAGTCTATTGGGACAATCTGACGAGCAGTACTTC.

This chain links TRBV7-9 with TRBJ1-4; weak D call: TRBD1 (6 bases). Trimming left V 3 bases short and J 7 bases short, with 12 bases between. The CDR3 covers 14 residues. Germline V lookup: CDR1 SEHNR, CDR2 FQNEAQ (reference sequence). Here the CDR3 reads CASSLSRGGEKLFF. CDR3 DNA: TGTGCCAGCAGCTTGTCCAGGGGTGGTGAAAAACTGTTTTTT.

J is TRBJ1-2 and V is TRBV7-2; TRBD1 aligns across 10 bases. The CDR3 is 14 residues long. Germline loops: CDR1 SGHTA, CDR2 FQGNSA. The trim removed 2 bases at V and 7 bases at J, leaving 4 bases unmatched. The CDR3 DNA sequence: TGTGCCAGCAGCTTAAAGACAGGGGGCCTTGGCTACACCTTC. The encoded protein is CASSLKTGGLGYTF.

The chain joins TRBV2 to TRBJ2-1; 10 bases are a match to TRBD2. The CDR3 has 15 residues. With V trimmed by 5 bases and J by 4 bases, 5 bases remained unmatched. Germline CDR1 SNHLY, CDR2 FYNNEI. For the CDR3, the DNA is TGTGCCAGCAGTTCAACTAGCGGGGATTACAATGAGCAGTTCTTC. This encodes CASSSTSGDYNEQFF. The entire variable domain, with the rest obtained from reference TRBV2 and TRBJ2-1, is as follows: EPEVTQTPSHQVTQMGQEVILRCVPISNHLYFYWYRQILGQKVEFLVSFYNNEISEKSEIFDDQFSVERPDGSNFTLKIRSTKLEDSAMYFCASSSTSGDYNEQFFGPGTRLTVL.

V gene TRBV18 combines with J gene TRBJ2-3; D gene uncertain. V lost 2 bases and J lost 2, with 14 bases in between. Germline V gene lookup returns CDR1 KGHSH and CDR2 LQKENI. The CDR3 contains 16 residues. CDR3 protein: CASSPSSWRFTDTQYF. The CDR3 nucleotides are TGTGCCAGCTCACCAAGTAGCTGGCGGTTCACAGATACGCAGTATTTT.

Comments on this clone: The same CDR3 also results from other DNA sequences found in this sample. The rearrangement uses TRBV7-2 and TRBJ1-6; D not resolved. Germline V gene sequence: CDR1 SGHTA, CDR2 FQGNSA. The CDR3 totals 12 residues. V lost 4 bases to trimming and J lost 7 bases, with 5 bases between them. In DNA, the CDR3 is TGTGCCAGCAGCTCCAGGAATTCACCCCTCCACTTT. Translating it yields CASSSRNSPLHF.

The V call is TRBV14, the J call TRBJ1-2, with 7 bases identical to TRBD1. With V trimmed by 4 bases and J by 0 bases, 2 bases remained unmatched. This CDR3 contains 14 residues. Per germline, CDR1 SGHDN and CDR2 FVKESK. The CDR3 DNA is TGTGCCAGCAGCCCTACAGGGGCTAACTATGGCTACACCTTC. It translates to CASSPTGANYGYTF.

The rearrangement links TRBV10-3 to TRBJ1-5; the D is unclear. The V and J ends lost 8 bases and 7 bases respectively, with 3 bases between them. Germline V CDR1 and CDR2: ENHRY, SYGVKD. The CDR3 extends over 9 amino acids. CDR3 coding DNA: TGTGCCATCCTACAGCCCCAGCATTTT. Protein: CAILQPQHF.

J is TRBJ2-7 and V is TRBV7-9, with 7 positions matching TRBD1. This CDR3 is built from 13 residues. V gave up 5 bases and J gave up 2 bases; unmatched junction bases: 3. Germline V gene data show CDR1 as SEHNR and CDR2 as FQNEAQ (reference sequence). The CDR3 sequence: CASSQQGPYEQYF. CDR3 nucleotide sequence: TGTGCCAGCAGCCAACAGGGGCCCTACGAGCAGTACTTC. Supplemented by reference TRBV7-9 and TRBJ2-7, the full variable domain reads DTGVSQNPRHKITKRGQNVTFRCDPISEHNRLYWYRQTLGQGPEFLTYFQNEAQLEKSRLLSDRFSAERPKGSFSTLEIQRTEQGDSAMYLCASSQQGPYEQYFGPGTRLTVT.

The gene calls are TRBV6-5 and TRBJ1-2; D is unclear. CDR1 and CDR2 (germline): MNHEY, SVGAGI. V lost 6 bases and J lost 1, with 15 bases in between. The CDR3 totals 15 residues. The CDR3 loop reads CASRAARSRNYGYTF. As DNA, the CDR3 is TGTGCCAGCAGGGCAGCCAGGTCCCGTAACTATGGCTACACCTTC.

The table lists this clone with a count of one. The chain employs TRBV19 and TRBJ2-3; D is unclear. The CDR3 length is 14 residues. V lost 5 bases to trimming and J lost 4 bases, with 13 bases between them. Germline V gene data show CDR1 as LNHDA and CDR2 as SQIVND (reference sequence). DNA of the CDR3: TGTGCCAGTAGTGCCATGTCAGTCCCAGATACGCAGTATTTT. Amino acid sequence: CASSAMSVPDTQYF. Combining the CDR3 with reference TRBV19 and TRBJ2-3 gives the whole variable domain DGGITQSPKYLFRKEGQNVTLSCEQNLNHDAMYWYRQDPGQGLRLIYYSQIVNDFQKGDIAEGYSVSREKKESFPLTVTSAQKNPTAFYLCASSAMSVPDTQYFGPGTRLTVL.

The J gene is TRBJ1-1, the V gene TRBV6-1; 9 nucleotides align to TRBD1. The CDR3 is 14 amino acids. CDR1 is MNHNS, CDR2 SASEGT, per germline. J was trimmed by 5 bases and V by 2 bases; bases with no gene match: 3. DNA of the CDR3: TGTGCCAGCAGTGAACCCGGACAGGGGACTGAAGCTTTCTTT. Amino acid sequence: CASSEPGQGTEAFF.